Many counts were recorded for the clone carrying this TCR beta chain. The CDR3 totals 15 residues. Germline CDR1 and CDR2: SGHTA and FQGNSA. Trimming took 1 base from V and 7 from J, leaving 17 bases between them. The source of the sample is a study of T-cell reconstitution after alpha-beta-depleted transplantation in children. Construction of the TCRbeta library involved unique molecular identifiers. MiXCR was run by TCRdb on the PCR reads, yielding one entry per CDR3 protein. Here the sample spans 190,000 or so distinct CDR3 sequences, roughly 6.8% being singletons. The gene calls are TRBV7-2 and TRBJ2-7; possibly TRBD1 or TRBD2 for D (5 bases each). This specimen consisted of PBMCs from the stem cell graft donor, obtained from the stem cell graft. The origin of this receptor is a human donor who donated a stem cell graft to a child with Wiskott-Aldrich syndrome. CDR3 sequence: CASSLGPSPREEQYF. The DNA of the CDR3 is TGTGCCAGCAGCTTAGGGCCTAGCCCCAGGGAAGAGCAGTACTTC.